These 23 T cell receptor beta chains were sequenced from one sample in a study of blood T cell repertoires in COVID-19. Sequencing used immunoSEQ multiplex PCR; TCRdb keeps in-frame clones, though not all of them. This table holds roughly 250,000 clones, about 80% found once. The sample consisted of peripheral blood. The receptors derive from a person between 65 and 80 years old with COVID-19, enrolled during active disease.

The CDR3 bases are TGTGCCAGCACCTCAGGGGAGACCCAGTACTTC. This translates into CASTSGETQYF. The rearrangement uses TRBV6-6 and TRBJ2-5, with TRBD1 as a possible D gene (5 bases). Germline V gene data show CDR1 as MNHNY and CDR2 as SVGAGI (reference sequence). The CDR3 runs to 11 residues. The V end lost 7 bases, the J end lost 5 bases, and 8 bases lay between the germline ends.

The chain couples TRBV10-3 to TRBJ1-5; D is perhaps TRBD1 (6 bases). The CDR3 is made up of 13 amino acids. In germline, CDR1 is ENHRY, CDR2 SYGVKD. The V gene lost 7 bases and the J gene lost 4 bases, with 11 bases spanning the gap. The CDR3 bases are TGTGCCATCACCACAGGGACAAATCAGCCCCAGCATTTT. Residues: CAITTGTNQPQHF.

The chain is built from TRBV19 and TRBJ2-2; 7 bases match TRBD1. There are 14 residues in the CDR3. The germline V gene has CDR1 LNHDA and CDR2 SQIVND (reference sequence). The V and J ends lost 5 bases and 4 bases, in that order; junction bases with no gene match: 4. CDR3 amino acids: CASSQGVSTGELFF. The CDR3 DNA is TGTGCCAGTAGTCAGGGGGTAAGCACCGGGGAGCTGTTTTTT.

This chain joins TRBV7-9 and TRBJ1-2; 9 bases are a match to TRBD1. The CDR3 loop spans 13 amino acids. With 4 bases clipped from V and 8 bases from J, the junction kept 5 bases outside the gene matches. The germline V gene has CDR1 SEHNR and CDR2 FQNEAQ (reference sequence). CDR3 protein: CASSSGQGSGYTF. CDR3 coding DNA: TGTGCCAGCAGCTCGGGACAGGGTAGCGGCTACACCTTC.

The chain has TRBV27 and TRBJ2-7; 7 bases fit TRBD1. The germline CDR1 and CDR2 sequences are MNHEY and SMNVEV (reference sequence). The CDR3 sequence is 15 residues long. After removal of 5 bases from V and 9 bases from J, the junction contained 16 bases not matched to a gene. Here the CDR3 DNA reads TGTGCCAGCAGTCCGACAGGGACGATCCCCTCCTGGCAGTACTTC. Translation: CASSPTGTIPSWQYF.

The chain uses TRBV6-5 and TRBJ2-5; 10 positions match TRBD2. Looked up from germline, CDR1 is MNHEY and CDR2 is SVGAGI. CDR3 size: 14 residues. V shed 6 bases, J shed 5 bases, and the junction held 6 bases outside the gene matches. CDR3 in DNA: TGTGCCAGCAGCTTTATAGCGGGGGGCGAGACCCAGTACTTC. This translates into CASSFIAGGETQYF.

The V gene is TRBV28, the J gene TRBJ2-2; TRBD1 agrees at 9 bases. The ends lost 8 bases at V and 4 bases at J; junction bases unmatched: 8. The length of the CDR3 is 15 residues. Germline V gene sequence: CDR1 MDHEN, CDR2 SYDVKM. The CDR3 DNA reads TGTGCCAGCGTATCGGGACAGGGTTTCACCGGGGAGCTGTTTTTT. This gives the protein CASVSGQGFTGELFF.

The CDR3 DNA reads as TGTGCCACCGGCCGAGAACAGGGGGCGGTTAGCAATCAGCCCCAGCATTTT. Its protein product is CATGREQGAVSNQPQHF. The V gene is TRBV19, the J gene TRBJ1-5; 9 bases agree with TRBD1. The CDR3 contains 17 residues. The trim removed 10 bases at V and 0 bases at J, leaving 13 bases unmatched. Germline assignment: CDR1 LNHDA and CDR2 SQIVND (reference sequence).

This clone came up once. The rearrangement links TRBV4-3 to TRBJ2-5; 14 bases map to TRBD2. The CDR3 extends over 14 amino acids. V gave up 4 bases and J gave up 5 bases; unmatched junction bases: 0. In germline, CDR1 is LGHNA, CDR2 YSLEER. The CDR3 is CASSRTSGGETQYF. In DNA form, the CDR3 reads TGCGCCAGCAGCCGGACTAGCGGGGGGGAGACCCAGTACTTC.

In this sample, this clone turned up once. The CDR3 loop is CASSLQGSRGYTF. CDR3 bases: TGTGCCAGCAGTTTACAGGGTTCCCGTGGCTACACCTTC. The V call is TRBV28, the J call TRBJ1-2; D may be TRBD1 (5 bases). Trimming removed 2 bases at V and 7 bases at J, with 11 bases between. The germline V gene encodes CDR1 MDHEN and CDR2 SYDVKM. CDR3 length: 13 residues.

The rearrangement joins TRBV20-1 to TRBJ2-7, with D possibly matching TRBD2 (6 bases). The V and J ends lost 3 bases and 5 bases respectively, with 17 bases between them. This CDR3 is 14 amino acids long. Germline values: CDR1 DFQATT, CDR2 SNEGSKA (reference sequence). CDR3 in amino acids: CSASSEGGSNEQYF. The CDR3 bases are TGCAGTGCTAGTTCAGAGGGAGGATCCAACGAGCAGTACTTC.

This chain links TRBV14 with TRBJ2-1, with 15 bases fitting TRBD2. The length of the CDR3 is 21 residues. Trimming took 0 bases from V and 2 from J; bases not matched to a gene: 11. Germline CDR1 SGHDN, CDR2 FVKESK. The CDR3 reads CASSQDPWTSGGANPYNEQFF. CDR3 sequence (DNA): TGTGCCAGCAGCCAAGATCCCTGGACTAGCGGGGGGGCGAACCCCTACAATGAGCAGTTCTTC. Combining the CDR3 with reference TRBV14 and TRBJ2-1 gives the whole variable domain EAGVTQFPSHSVIEKGQTVTLRCDPISGHDNLYWYRRVMGKEIKFLLHFVKESKQDESGMPNNRFLAERTGGTYSTLKVQPAELEDSGVYFCASSQDPWTSGGANPYNEQFFGPGTRLTVL.

The chain uses TRBV7-8 and TRBJ2-7, with 10 bases lining up with TRBD2. Germline-derived CDR1 and CDR2 are SGHVS and FQNEAQ. After removal of 5 bases from V and 3 bases from J, the junction contained 13 bases not matched to a gene. CDR3 size: 17 residues. The CDR3 here is CASSLLAGANQGYEQYF. Here the CDR3 DNA reads TGTGCCAGCAGCCTTCTAGCGGGGGCGAACCAGGGCTACGAGCAGTACTTC.

The J gene is TRBJ2-3, the V gene TRBV28; TRBD1 matches at 12 bases. CDR1 is MDHEN, CDR2 SYDVKM, per germline. With 1 base clipped from V and 5 bases from J, the junction kept 4 bases outside the gene matches. CDR3 length: 16 residues. Written as DNA, the CDR3 is TGTGCCAGCAGTTTATACGGGACAGGGGGCATAGATACGCAGTATTTT. Translating it yields CASSLYGTGGIDTQYF.

This chain joins TRBV3-1 (or the pseudogene TRBV3-2) and TRBJ1-2; 7 positions match TRBD1. This CDR3 is built from 14 residues. CDR1 LGHDT and CDR2 YNNKEL come from the germline V gene (reference sequence). Germline trimming cut 1 base from V and 3 bases from J; bases unmatched to any gene: 2. The CDR3 spells CASSQGDRYYGYTF. The CDR3 coding sequence is TGTGCCAGCAGCCAAGGGGACAGATACTATGGCTACACCTTC.

This clone occurred a few times. The same CDR3 can be traced to other DNA sequences in this sample. The genes are TRBV9 and TRBJ2-3; weak D call: TRBD2 (6 bases). Trimming left V 0 bases short and J 0 bases short, with 8 bases between. The V gene's germline CDR1 is SGDLS and CDR2 YYNGEE. This CDR3 spans 15 amino acids. CDR3 sequence: CASSVGSGSTDTQYF. The CDR3 nucleotides read TGTGCCAGCAGCGTAGGGAGCGGGAGCACAGATACGCAGTATTTT.

The chain combines TRBV7-2 with TRBJ1-1; unclear D gene. CDR1 and CDR2 from the germline V gene are SGHTA and FQGNSA. Trimming removed 5 bases at V and 5 bases at J, with 12 bases between. This CDR3 has 13 amino acids. The CDR3 nucleotides are TGTGCCAGCAGCGTACTCGAGGGAACTGAAGCTTTCTTT. Amino acids: CASSVLEGTEAFF. The full variable domain, in which reference TRBV7-2 and TRBJ1-1 provide the parts outside the CDR3, is GAGVSQSPSNKVTEKGKDVELRCDPISGHTALYWYRQSLGQGLEFLIYFQGNSAPDKSGLPSDRFSAERTGGSVSTLTIQRTQQEDSAVYLCASSVLEGTEAFFGQGTRLTVV.

This rearrangement joins TRBV6-1 to TRBJ2-2, with D possibly being TRBD2 (5 bases). Germline V gene lookup returns CDR1 MNHNS and CDR2 SASEGT. The CDR3 consists of 18 residues. The V end was cut by 0 bases, the J end by 4 bases, with 18 bases between. The CDR3 coding sequence is TGTGCCAGCAGTGAAGCTGCTTGGGTTCTGGACTCCACCGGGGAGCTGTTTTTT. It encodes CASSEAAWVLDSTGELFF.

The gene calls are TRBV9 and TRBJ2-2; a possible D gene is TRBD1 (6 bases). This CDR3 is built from 14 residues. Germline V CDR1 and CDR2: SGDLS, YYNGEE. Trimming removed 7 bases at V and 6 bases at J, with 16 bases between. The DNA for the CDR3 is TGTGCCAGCTCGCCCATACAGGGACCCGGGGAGCTGTTTTTT. It encodes CASSPIQGPGELFF.

The chain carries TRBV28 and TRBJ2-2, with 7 bases that match TRBD1. V was clipped by 4 bases and J by 3 bases; unmatched bases: 8. Germline values: CDR1 MDHEN, CDR2 SYDVKM. The CDR3 length is 16 residues. CDR3 region: CASSSPPGTDTGELFF. The CDR3 region has the DNA TGTGCCAGCAGTTCTCCCCCGGGGACAGACACCGGGGAGCTGTTTTTT.

The chain uses TRBV14 and TRBJ2-7, with a possible D match to TRBD1 (5 bases). The CDR3 totals 15 residues. Trimming cost V 4 bases and J 5 bases, with 18 bases left between them. Germline V gene data show CDR1 as SGHDN and CDR2 as FVKESK. The CDR3 spells CASSRLQGQWDEQYF. The CDR3, as DNA: TGTGCCAGCAGCCGCCTACAAGGACAATGGGACGAGCAGTACTTC.

This sequence joins TRBV9 and TRBJ1-2; TRBD1 matches 10 bases. The ends lost 3 bases at V and 5 bases at J; junction bases unmatched: 10. This CDR3 contains 16 residues. Germline assignment: CDR1 SGDLS and CDR2 YYNGEE. In nucleotides, the CDR3 is TGTGCCAGCAGCGGACCCGACAGGGGGCGCATGTATGGCTACACCTTC. Protein: CASSGPDRGRMYGYTF.

The rearrangement links TRBV5-1 to TRBJ2-1; 9 bases agree with TRBD2. From germline, CDR1 is SGHRS and CDR2 YFSETQ. This CDR3 contains 16 residues. V shed 3 bases and J 5 bases; nucleotides not matched to a gene: 9. The CDR3 bases are TGCGCCAGCAGCTCGATCGTTAGCGGGGGAAACAATGAGCAGTTCTTC. As protein: CASSSIVSGGNNEQFF.